The source of this TCR beta chain is a study of a mutant IDH1 vaccine in newly diagnosed glioma. Concerning this clone itself: Its antigen remains unidentified.

This CDR3 is 14 amino acids long. J lost 9 bases, V lost 6 bases, and 6 bases had no gene match. From germline, CDR1 is MNHEY and CDR2 SVGAGI. TCRdb keeps only in-frame clones here, not all; method: immunoSEQ multiplex PCR. The sample yields roughly 57,000 clones, roughly 90% seen once. Stated time point: week 11, during vaccination. In the vaccine, a single dose held 300 ug of the mutant IDH1 20-mer peptide, along with topical imiquimod. Sequencing used PBMCs, obtained from a glioma patient whose treatment included an IDH1 peptide vaccine. The origin of this receptor is a man between 35 and 55 years old with glioma. The rearrangement uses TRBV6-5 and TRBJ1-6; 9 bases fit TRBD1. CDR3 nucleotides: TGTGCCAGCAGGCTACAGGGGGCTGGTTCACCCCTCCACTTT. Its protein product is CASRLQGAGSPLHF.